The entry below describes one T cell receptor (beta chain). The CDR3 consists of 14 residues. CDR1 and CDR2 from the germline V gene are SGHTA and FQGNSA. V was shortened by 2 bases and J by 8 bases, with 13 bases between the two germline ends. Per the authors' pipeline: Estimates of nucleated cell counts were drawn from the amplification of reference gene primers. Data came from immunoSEQ multiplex PCR; TCRdb stores just in-frame clones and leaves some out. The V and J calls and clone size were taken over from that table, and D and trimming were inferred from the DNA. The data hold 150,000 to 200,000 clones, with 70% to 90% observed a single time. This record comes from a study of blood T cell repertoires in COVID-19. For the study at large: Nucleic acid was either cDNA or gDNA, and it came from T cells, B-cell-depleted T cells, or PBMCs.

The V call is TRBV7-2, the J call TRBJ2-4, with a possible D match to TRBD1 (5 bases). The sequencing input was peripheral blood. The TCR was taken from a woman aged 25 to 39 with active or convalescent COVID-19. The DNA of the CDR3 is TGTGCCAGCAGCTTAACGCAGGGAACGGACATTCAGTACTTC. Protein product: CASSLTQGTDIQYF.